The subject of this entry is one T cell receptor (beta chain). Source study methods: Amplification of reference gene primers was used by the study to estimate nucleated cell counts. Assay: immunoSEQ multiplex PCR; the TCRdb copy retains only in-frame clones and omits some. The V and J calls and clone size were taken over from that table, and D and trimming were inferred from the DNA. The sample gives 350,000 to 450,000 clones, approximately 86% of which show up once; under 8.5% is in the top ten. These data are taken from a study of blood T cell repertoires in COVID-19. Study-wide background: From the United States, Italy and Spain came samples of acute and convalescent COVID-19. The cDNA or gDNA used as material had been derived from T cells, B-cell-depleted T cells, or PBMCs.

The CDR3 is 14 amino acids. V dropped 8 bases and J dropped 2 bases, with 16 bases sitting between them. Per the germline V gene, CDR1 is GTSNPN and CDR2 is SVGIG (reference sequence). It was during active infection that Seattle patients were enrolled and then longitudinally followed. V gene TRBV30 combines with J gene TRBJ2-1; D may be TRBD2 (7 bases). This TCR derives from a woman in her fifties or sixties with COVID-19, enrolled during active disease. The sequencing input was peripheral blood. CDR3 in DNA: TGTGCCAGGGATGGGGGGGGCCCCTACAATGAGCAGTTCTTC. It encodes CARDGGGPYNEQFF.